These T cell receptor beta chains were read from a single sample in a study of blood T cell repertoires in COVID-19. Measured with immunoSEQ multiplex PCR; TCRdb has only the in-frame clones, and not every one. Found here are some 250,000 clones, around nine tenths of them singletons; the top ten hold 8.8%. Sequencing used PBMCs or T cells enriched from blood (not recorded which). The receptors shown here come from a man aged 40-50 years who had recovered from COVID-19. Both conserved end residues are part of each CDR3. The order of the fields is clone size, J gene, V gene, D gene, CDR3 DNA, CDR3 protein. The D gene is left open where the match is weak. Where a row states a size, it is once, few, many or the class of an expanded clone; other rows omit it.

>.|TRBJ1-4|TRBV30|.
TGTGCCTGCGAGACAGCTACTAATGAAAAACTGTTTTTT
CACETATNEKLFF
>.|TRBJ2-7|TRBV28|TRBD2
TGTGCCAGCAGGCTACTAGCGGGGGTCTCCTACGAGCAGTACTTC
CASRLLAGVSYEQYF
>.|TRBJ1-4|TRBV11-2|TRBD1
TGTGCCAGCAGCCAACGGACAGGGGGCGTTGAAAAACTGTTTTTT
CASSQRTGGVEKLFF
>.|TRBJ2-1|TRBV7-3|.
TGTGCCAGCAGCTTCGGTAATGAGCAGTTCTTC
CASSFGNEQFF
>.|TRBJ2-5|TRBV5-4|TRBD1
TGTGCCAGCAGCGCCACAGGGGTCGAGACCCAGTACTTC
CASSATGVETQYF
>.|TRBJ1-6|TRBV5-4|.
TGTGCCAGCAGCTTCCGTACAGGGAATAATTCACCCCTCCACTTT
CASSFRTGNNSPLHF
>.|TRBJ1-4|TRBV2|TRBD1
TGTGCCAGCAGTGGGTGGACAGGCAGTAATGAAAAACTGTTTTTT
CASSGWTGSNEKLFF
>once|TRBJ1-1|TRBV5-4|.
TGTGCCAGCAGCTTGGCCGCAGGGCCCATGAACACTGAAGCTTTCTTT
CASSLAAGPMNTEAFF
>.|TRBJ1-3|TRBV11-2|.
TGTGCCAGCAGCTTAGAACCCGGTCCTGGAAACACCATATATTTT
CASSLEPGPGNTIYF
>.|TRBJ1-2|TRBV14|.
TGTGCCAGCAGAAAGGGAGGGGCAGGCTATGGCTACACCTTC
CASRKGGAGYGYTF
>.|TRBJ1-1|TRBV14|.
TGTGCCAGCAGCCAAGCGCGGCGGATGGGTATTGAAGCTTTCTTT
CASSQARRMGIEAFF
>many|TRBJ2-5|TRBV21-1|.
TGTGCCAGCAGTGCCGGGACAGGGCGTCGAGAGACCCAGTACTTC
CASSAGTGRRETQYF
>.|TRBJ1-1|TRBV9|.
TGTGCCAGCAGCGCGGGGGGGAACACTGAAGCTTTCTTT
CASSAGGNTEAFF
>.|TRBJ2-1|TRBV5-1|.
TGCGCCAGCAGCTTGGTCCGGTACGAACTTCCGAATGAGCAGTTCTTC
CASSLVRYELPNEQFF
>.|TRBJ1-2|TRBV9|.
TGTGCCAGGAGGTCGGGGGAGACGCATGGCTACACCTTC
CARRSGETHGYTF
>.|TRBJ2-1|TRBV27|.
TGTGCCAGCAGTTCCCAACTAGCCGGGTCCTACAATGAGCAGTTCTTC
CASSSQLAGSYNEQFF
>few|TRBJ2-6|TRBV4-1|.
TGCGCCAGCAGCCAACGACAGACTGGGGCCAACGTCCTGACTTTC
CASSQRQTGANVLTF
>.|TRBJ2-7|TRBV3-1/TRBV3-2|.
TGTGCCAGCAGCCAATTAAAGTGGGGGGAGGCCTACGAGCAGTACTTC
CASSQLKWGEAYEQYF
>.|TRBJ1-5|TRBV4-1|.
TGCGCCAGCAGCCAATTGTCCATTCCTAGCAATCAGCCCCAGCATTTT
CASSQLSIPSNQPQHF
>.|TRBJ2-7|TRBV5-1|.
TGCGCCAGCAGCTTGGATTTAGGGGGTAATTACGAGCAGTACTTC
CASSLDLGGNYEQYF
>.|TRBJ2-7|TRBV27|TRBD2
TGTGCCAGCAGTTCGCCCGGGACTAGCGGGAGCTACGAGCAGTACTTC
CASSSPGTSGSYEQYF
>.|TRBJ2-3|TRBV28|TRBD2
TGTGCCAGCAGTTTACCGACTAGCGGGAGAGATACGCAGTATTTT
CASSLPTSGRDTQYF
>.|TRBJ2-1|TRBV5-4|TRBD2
TGTGCCAGCAGCTTGAAATCGTGGGCGGGAGGGCCATCCTACAATGAGCAGTTCTTC
CASSLKSWAGGPSYNEQFF
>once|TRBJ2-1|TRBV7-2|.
TGTGCCAGCAGCTTAATAAAAGGGGGTGAGCAGTTCTTC
CASSLIKGGEQFF